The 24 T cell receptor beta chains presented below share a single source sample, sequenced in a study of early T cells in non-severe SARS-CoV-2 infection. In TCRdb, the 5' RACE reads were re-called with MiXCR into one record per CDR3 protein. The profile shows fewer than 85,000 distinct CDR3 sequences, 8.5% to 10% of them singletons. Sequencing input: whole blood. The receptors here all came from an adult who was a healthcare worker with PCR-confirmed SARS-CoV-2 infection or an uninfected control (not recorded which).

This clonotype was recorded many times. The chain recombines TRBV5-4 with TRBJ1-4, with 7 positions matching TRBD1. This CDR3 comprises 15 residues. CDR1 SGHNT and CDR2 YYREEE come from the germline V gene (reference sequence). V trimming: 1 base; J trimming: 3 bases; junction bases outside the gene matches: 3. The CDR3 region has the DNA TGTGCCAGCAGCTTGCCCGGGACAGCTAATGAAAAACTGTTTTTT. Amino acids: CASSLPGTANEKLFF.

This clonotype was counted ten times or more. CDR3 nucleotides: TGTGCCAGCAGTCCCGGAGTCTCCACCCCCTACAATGAGCAGTTCTTC. Amino acid sequence: CASSPGVSTPYNEQFF. The rearrangement uses TRBV27 and TRBJ2-1; D is unresolved. Germline assignment: CDR1 MNHEY and CDR2 SMNVEV (reference sequence). Trimming removed 5 bases from V and 2 bases from J, with 16 bases in between. The CDR3 length is 16 residues.

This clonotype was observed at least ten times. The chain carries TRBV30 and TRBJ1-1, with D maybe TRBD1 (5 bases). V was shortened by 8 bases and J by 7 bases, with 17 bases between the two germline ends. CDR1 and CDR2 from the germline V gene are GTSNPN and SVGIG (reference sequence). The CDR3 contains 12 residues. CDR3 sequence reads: CAGSGGVGEAFF. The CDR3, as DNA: TGTGCCGGTTCCGGGGGAGTGGGTGAAGCTTTCTTT.

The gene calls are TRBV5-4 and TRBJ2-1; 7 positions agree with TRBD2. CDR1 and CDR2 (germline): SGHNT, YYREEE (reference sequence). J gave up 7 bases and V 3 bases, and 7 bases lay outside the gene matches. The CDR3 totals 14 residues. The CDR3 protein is CASSSGGKSNEQFF. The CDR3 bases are TGTGCCAGCAGCTCGGGAGGAAAATCAAATGAGCAGTTCTTC.

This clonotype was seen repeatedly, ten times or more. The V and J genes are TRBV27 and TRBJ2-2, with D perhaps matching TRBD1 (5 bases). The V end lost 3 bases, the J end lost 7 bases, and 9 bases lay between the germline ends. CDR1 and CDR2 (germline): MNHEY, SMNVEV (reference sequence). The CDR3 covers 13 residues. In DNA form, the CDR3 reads TGTGCCAGCAGTTTGCAGGGTCACGGGGAGCTGTTTTTT. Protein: CASSLQGHGELFF.

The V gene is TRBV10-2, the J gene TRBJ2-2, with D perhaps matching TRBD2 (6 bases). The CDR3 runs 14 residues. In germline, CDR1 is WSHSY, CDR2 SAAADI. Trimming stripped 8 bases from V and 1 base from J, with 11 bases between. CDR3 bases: TGCGCCAGCCGGGACTCAGGGAACACCGGGGAGCTGTTTTTT. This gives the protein CASRDSGNTGELFF.

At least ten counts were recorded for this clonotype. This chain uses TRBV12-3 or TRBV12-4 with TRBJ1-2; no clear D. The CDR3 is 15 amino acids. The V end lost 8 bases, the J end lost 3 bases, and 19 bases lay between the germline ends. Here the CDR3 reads CASVAVGRGDYGYTF. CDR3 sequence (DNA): TGTGCCAGCGTCGCAGTGGGTAGAGGCGACTATGGCTACACCTTC.

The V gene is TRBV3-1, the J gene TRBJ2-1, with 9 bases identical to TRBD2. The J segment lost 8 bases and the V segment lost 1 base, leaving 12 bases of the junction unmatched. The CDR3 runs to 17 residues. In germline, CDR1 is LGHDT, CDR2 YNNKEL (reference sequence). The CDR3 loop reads CASSQGGLASRGDEQFF. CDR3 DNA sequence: TGTGCCAGCAGCCAAGGAGGACTAGCGTCGAGAGGTGATGAGCAGTTCTTC.

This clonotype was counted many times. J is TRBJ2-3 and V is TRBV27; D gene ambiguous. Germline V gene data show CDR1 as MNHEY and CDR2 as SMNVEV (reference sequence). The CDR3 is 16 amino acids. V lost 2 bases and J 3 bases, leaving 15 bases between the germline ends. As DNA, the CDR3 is TGTGCCAGCAGTTTAAAGGCAGTACGAACAACAGATACGCAGTATTTT. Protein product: CASSLKAVRTTDTQYF.

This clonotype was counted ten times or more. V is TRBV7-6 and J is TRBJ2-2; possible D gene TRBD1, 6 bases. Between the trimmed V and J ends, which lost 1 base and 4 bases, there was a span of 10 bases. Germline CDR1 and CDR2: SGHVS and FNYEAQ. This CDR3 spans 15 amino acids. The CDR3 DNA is TGTGCCAGCAGCTTAGGGACAGCACTCACCGGGGAGCTGTTTTTT. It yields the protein CASSLGTALTGELFF.

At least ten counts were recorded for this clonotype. In DNA form, the CDR3 reads TGTGCCAGCAGCCTCCGACAGACTAGCGGGAGGGGCGATACGCAGTATTTT. Amino acids: CASSLRQTSGRGDTQYF. The J gene is TRBJ2-3, the V gene TRBV3-1; 14 nucleotides match TRBD2. V trimming: 4 bases; J trimming: 6 bases; junction bases outside the gene matches: 9. This CDR3 has 17 residues. Germline assignment: CDR1 LGHDT and CDR2 YNNKEL (reference sequence).

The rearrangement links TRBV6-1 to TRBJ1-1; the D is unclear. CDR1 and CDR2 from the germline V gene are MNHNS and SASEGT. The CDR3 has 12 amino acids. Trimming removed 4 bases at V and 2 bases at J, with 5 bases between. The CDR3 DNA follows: TGTGCCAGCAGTGTTCATAACACTGAAGCTTTCTTT. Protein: CASSVHNTEAFF.

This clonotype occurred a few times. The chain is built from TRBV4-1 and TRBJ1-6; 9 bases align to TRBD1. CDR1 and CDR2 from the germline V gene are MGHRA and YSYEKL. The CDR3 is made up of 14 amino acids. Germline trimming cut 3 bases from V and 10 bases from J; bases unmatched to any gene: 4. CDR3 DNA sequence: TGCGCCAGCAGCCATACGGGACAGGGATCACCCCTCCACTTT. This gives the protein CASSHTGQGSPLHF.

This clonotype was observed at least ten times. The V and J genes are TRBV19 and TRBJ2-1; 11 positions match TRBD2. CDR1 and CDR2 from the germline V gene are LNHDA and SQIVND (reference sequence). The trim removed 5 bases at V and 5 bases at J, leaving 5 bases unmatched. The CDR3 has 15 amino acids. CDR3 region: CASSVIAGGNNEQFF. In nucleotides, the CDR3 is TGTGCCAGTAGTGTTATAGCGGGAGGGAACAATGAGCAGTTCTTC.

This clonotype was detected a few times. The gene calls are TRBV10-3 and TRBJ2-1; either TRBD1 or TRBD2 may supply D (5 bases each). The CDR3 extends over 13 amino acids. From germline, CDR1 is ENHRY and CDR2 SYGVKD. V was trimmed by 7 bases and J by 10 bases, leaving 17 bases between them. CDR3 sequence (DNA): TGTGCCATCAAAGACAGCCCCAGAGGGGAGCAGTTCTTC. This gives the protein CAIKDSPRGEQFF.

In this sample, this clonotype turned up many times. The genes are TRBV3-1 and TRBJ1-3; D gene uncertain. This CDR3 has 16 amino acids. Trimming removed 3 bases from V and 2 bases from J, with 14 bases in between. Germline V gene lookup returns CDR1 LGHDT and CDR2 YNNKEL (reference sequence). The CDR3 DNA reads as TGTGCCAGCAGCCAGGCAGCGCAGATCCCTGGAAACACCATATATTTT. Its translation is CASSQAAQIPGNTIYF.

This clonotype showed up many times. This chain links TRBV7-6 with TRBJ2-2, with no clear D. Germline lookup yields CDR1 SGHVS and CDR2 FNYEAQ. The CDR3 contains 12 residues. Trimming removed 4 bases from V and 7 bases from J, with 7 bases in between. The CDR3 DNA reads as TGTGCCAGCAGCTCGACTCGCGGGGAGCTGTTTTTT. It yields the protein CASSSTRGELFF.

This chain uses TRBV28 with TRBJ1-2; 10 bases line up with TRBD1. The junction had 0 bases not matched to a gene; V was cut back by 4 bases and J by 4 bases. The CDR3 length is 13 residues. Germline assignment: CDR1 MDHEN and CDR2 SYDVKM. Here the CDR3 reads CASSWTGGYGYTF. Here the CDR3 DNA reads TGTGCCAGCAGTTGGACAGGGGGCTATGGCTACACCTTC.

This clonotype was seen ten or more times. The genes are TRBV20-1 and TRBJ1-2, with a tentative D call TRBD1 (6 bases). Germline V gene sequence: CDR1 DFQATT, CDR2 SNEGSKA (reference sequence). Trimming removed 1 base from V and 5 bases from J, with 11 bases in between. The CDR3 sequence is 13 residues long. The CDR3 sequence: CSARVRDTYGYTF. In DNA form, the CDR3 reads TGCAGTGCTAGAGTCCGGGACACGTATGGCTACACCTTC.

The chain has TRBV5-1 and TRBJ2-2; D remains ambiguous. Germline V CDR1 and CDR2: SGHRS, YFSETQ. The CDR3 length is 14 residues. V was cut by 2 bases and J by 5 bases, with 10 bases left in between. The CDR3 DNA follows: TGCGCCAGCAGCTTAGGCTTGGATACCGGGGAGCTGTTTTTT. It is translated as CASSLGLDTGELFF.

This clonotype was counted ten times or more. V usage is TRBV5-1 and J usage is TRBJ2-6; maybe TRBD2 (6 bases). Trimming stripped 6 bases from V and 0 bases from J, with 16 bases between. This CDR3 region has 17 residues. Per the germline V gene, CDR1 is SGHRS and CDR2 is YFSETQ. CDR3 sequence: CASTPGLRSSGANVLTF. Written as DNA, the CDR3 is TGCGCCAGCACTCCTGGACTACGGAGCTCTGGGGCCAACGTCCTGACTTTC.

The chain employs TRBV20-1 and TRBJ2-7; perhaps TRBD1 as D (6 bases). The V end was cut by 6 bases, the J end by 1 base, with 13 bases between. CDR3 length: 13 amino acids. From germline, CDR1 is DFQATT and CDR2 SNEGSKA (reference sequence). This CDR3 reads CSARNTGSYEQYF. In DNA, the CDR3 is TGCAGTGCCCGCAATACAGGGTCCTACGAGCAGTACTTC.

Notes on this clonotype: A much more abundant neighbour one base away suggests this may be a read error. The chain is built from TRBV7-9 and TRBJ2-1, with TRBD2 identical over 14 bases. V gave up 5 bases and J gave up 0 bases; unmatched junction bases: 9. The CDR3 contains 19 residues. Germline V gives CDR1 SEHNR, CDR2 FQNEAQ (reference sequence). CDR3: CASSPTGLAGASSYNEQFF. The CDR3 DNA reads TGTGCCAGCAGCCCGACGGGACTAGCGGGAGCCAGCTCCTACAATGAGCAGTTCTTC.

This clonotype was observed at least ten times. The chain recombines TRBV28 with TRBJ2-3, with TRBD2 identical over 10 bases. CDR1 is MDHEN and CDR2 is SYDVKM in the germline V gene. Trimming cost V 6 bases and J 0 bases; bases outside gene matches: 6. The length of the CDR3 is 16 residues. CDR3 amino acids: CASSSLTSGSTDTQYF. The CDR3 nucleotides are TGTGCCAGCAGCTCCCTGACTAGCGGGAGCACAGATACGCAGTATTTT. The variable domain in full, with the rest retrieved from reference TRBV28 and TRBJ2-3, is DVKVTQSSRYLVKRTGEKVFLECVQDMDHENMFWYRQDPGLGLRLIYFSYDVKMKEKGDIPEGYSVSREKKERFSLILESASTNQTSMYLCASSSLTSGSTDTQYFGPGTRLTVL.